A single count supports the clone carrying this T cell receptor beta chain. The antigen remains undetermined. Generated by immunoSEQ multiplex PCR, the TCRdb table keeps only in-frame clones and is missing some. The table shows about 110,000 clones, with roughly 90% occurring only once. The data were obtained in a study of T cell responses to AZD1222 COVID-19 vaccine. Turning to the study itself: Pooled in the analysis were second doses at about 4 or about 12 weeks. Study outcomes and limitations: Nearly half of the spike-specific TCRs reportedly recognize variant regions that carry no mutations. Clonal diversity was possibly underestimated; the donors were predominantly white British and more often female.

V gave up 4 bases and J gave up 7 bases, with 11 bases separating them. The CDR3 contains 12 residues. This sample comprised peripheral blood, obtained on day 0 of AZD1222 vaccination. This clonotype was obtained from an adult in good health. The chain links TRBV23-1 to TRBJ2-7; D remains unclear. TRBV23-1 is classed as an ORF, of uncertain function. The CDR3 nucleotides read TGCGCCAGCAGTCGGTCAGGCCGGGAGCAGTACTTC. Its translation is CASSRSGREQYF.